These T cell receptor beta chains were read from a single sample in a study of quantifying T cell responses using KT2 cells. From the UMI-ligation and nested PCR reads, TCRdb called clonotypes with MiXCR, one entry per CDR3 protein. In the table there are 25,000 to 40,000 distinct CDR3 sequences, approximately 10% of which are singletons. The specimen sequenced was PBMCs spiked with cells of the T cell clone KT2. The source is a human donor. Each CDR3 is given with its conserved first and last residue. The order of the fields is D gene, J gene, V gene, clone size, CDR3 protein, CDR3 DNA. A D gene is named only where the DNA matches it firmly. Some rows mark clone size as missing; the rest say once, few, many or name a class of expanded clone.

d_gene: TRBD1
j_gene: TRBJ2-1
v_gene: TRBV5-1
abundance: medium-sized
CDR3aa: CASSFFDRDTNEQFF
CDR3nt: TGCGCCAGCAGCTTCTTCGACAGGGACACCAATGAGCAGTTCTTC

d_gene: TRBD1
j_gene: TRBJ2-7
v_gene: TRBV12-5
abundance: few
CDR3aa: CASGRGPDEQYF
CDR3nt: TGTGCTAGTGGAAGGGGGCCGGACGAGCAGTACTTC

d_gene: -
j_gene: TRBJ2-1
v_gene: TRBV20-1
abundance: -
CDR3aa: CSAKEGGRDEQFF
CDR3nt: TGCAGTGCTAAGGAAGGGGGTAGAGATGAGCAGTTCTTC

d_gene: TRBD2
j_gene: TRBJ2-2
v_gene: TRBV5-6
abundance: -
CDR3aa: CASSPGLAVATGELFF
CDR3nt: TGTGCCAGCAGCCCGGGACTAGCGGTTGCCACCGGGGAGCTGTTTTTT

d_gene: TRBD1
j_gene: TRBJ2-5
v_gene: TRBV7-6
abundance: many
CDR3aa: CASSSPKGQRETQYF
CDR3nt: TGTGCCAGCAGCTCCCCCAAGGGACAGCGAGAGACCCAGTACTTC

d_gene: TRBD1
j_gene: TRBJ1-5
v_gene: TRBV3-1
abundance: many
CDR3aa: CASSRTGSNQPQHF
CDR3nt: TGTGCCAGCAGCCGGACAGGGAGTAATCAGCCCCAGCATTTT

d_gene: -
j_gene: TRBJ2-1
v_gene: TRBV7-9
abundance: -
CDR3aa: CASGRALNNEQFF
CDR3nt: TGTGCCAGCGGGCGGGCATTGAACAATGAGCAGTTCTTC

d_gene: -
j_gene: TRBJ2-7
v_gene: TRBV19
abundance: -
CDR3aa: CASSDGSSYEQYF
CDR3nt: TGTGCCAGTAGCGACGGGAGCTCCTACGAGCAGTACTTC

d_gene: TRBD1
j_gene: TRBJ1-4
v_gene: TRBV11-2
abundance: many
CDR3aa: CASSLAGGTGIEKLFF
CDR3nt: TGTGCCAGCAGCTTAGCGGGCGGGACAGGGATTGAAAAACTGTTTTTT

d_gene: TRBD1
j_gene: TRBJ1-6
v_gene: TRBV20-1
abundance: -
CDR3aa: CSAPQGQHNSPLHF
CDR3nt: TGCAGTGCTCCACAGGGACAGCATAATTCACCCCTCCACTTT

d_gene: TRBD2
j_gene: TRBJ2-7
v_gene: TRBV9
abundance: few
CDR3aa: CASSVGSGGIYEQYF
CDR3nt: TGTGCCAGCAGCGTTGGCTCGGGGGGGATCTACGAGCAGTACTTC

d_gene: -
j_gene: TRBJ1-2
v_gene: TRBV12-3/TRBV12-4
abundance: many
CDR3aa: CASRDGSANYGYTF
CDR3nt: TGTGCCAGCAGGGACGGATCAGCTAACTATGGCTACACCTTC

d_gene: -
j_gene: TRBJ1-1
v_gene: TRBV2
abundance: -
CDR3aa: CASSGQLSTEAFF
CDR3nt: TGTGCCAGCAGTGGACAGTTGAGCACTGAAGCTTTCTTT

d_gene: TRBD1
j_gene: TRBJ2-4
v_gene: TRBV7-2
abundance: many
CDR3aa: CASSLGTVGNIQYF
CDR3nt: TGTGCCAGCAGCCTGGGGACAGTGGGAAACATTCAGTACTTC

d_gene: TRBD2
j_gene: TRBJ2-3
v_gene: TRBV18
abundance: few
CDR3aa: CASSPVTSGADTQYF
CDR3nt: TGTGCCAGCTCACCAGTGACTAGCGGGGCAGATACGCAGTATTTT

d_gene: -
j_gene: TRBJ2-1
v_gene: TRBV29-1
abundance: many
CDR3aa: CSVSPGQHNEQFF
CDR3nt: TGCAGCGTTTCTCCGGGACAACACAATGAGCAGTTCTTC

d_gene: -
j_gene: TRBJ1-1
v_gene: TRBV20-1
abundance: many
CDR3aa: CSARPQRNTEAFF
CDR3nt: TGCAGTGCCCGACCCCAAAGGAACACTGAAGCTTTCTTT

d_gene: -
j_gene: TRBJ1-1
v_gene: TRBV2
abundance: many
CDR3aa: CASRGKNTEAFF
CDR3nt: TGTGCCAGCAGGGGCAAGAACACTGAAGCTTTCTTT

d_gene: -
j_gene: TRBJ1-2
v_gene: TRBV7-3
abundance: -
CDR3aa: CASSSGVGETKSYGYTF
CDR3nt: TGTGCCAGCAGCTCTGGGGTAGGCGAAACAAAAAGCTATGGCTACACCTTC

d_gene: -
j_gene: TRBJ1-5
v_gene: TRBV25-1
abundance: many
CDR3aa: CASSDSAGRDNQPQHF
CDR3nt: TGTGCCAGCAGTGATTCGGCCGGGAGGGACAATCAGCCCCAGCATTTT

d_gene: TRBD1
j_gene: TRBJ1-2
v_gene: TRBV2
abundance: -
CDR3aa: CASSEPGGRVGIYGYTF
CDR3nt: TGTGCCAGCAGTGAACCAGGGGGCCGCGTCGGCATCTATGGCTACACCTTC

d_gene: -
j_gene: TRBJ2-7
v_gene: TRBV11-2
abundance: many
CDR3aa: CASSLGANPREQYF
CDR3nt: TGTGCCAGCAGCTTGGGGGCGAACCCGCGCGAGCAGTACTTC

d_gene: -
j_gene: TRBJ1-2
v_gene: TRBV6-2/TRBV6-3
abundance: many
CDR3aa: CASSYQVEEPRGYTF
CDR3nt: TGTGCCAGCAGTTACCAGGTCGAGGAGCCTCGTGGCTACACCTTC

d_gene: -
j_gene: TRBJ2-5
v_gene: TRBV12-3/TRBV12-4
abundance: -
CDR3aa: CASNVGGQETQYF
CDR3nt: TGTGCCAGCAACGTAGGGGGGCAAGAGACCCAGTACTTC

d_gene: TRBD1
j_gene: TRBJ2-1
v_gene: TRBV29-1
abundance: many
CDR3aa: CSVSGTGVYNEQFF
CDR3nt: TGCAGCGTTTCCGGGACAGGGGTCTACAATGAGCAGTTCTTC

d_gene: -
j_gene: TRBJ1-2
v_gene: TRBV18
abundance: few
CDR3aa: CASSTTTMWDGGYTF
CDR3nt: TGTGCCAGCTCAACTACGACGATGTGGGATGGGGGCTACACCTTC